This TCR beta chain appears in the sequencing data of a study of tumor-infiltrating lymphocytes in primary liver carcinoma. Total RNA and DNA came together from about 21-30 mg of bulk tissue without cell sorting. This clonotype was seen many times. At one end, the junction sequence differs from germline, possibly due to a read error. Researchers generated TCR beta cDNA from around 510 ng of total RNA, relying on a constant-region primer. A slightly modified ARM-PCR protocol with three nested multiplex PCR rounds produced these TCR beta libraries. Both of the initial two PCR rounds ran for nine to ten cycles and employed TRBV1-TRBV30 forward primers alongside a C-beta reverse primer. Using its own MiXCR run on the multiplex PCR reads, TCRdb lists one record per CDR3 protein. The table lists about 21,000 distinct CDR3 sequences, 75% to 80% of them singletons. The CDR3 sequence is 19 residues long. The germline V gene encodes CDR1 DFQATT and CDR2 SNEGSKA (reference sequence).

V usage is TRBV20-1 and J usage is TRBJ1-5; TRBD1 agrees at 7 bases. The clonotype originates from a woman aged 30 to 39 with primary liver carcinoma and hepatitis B virus infection. The sequenced sample consisted of liver tumor tissue from sampling region 1. As to subset: tumor region T1, superior pole. The CDR3 protein is CNARDAGTNWKEGAQPQHF. Here the CDR3 DNA reads TGCAATGCTAGAGACGCCGGGACAAACTGGAAGGAGGGGGCGCAGCCCCAGCATTTT.